Shown below are 10 T cell receptor beta chains from a single sample sequenced in a study of OX40 agonist ivuxolimab in advanced cancers. Data came from immunoSEQ multiplex PCR; TCRdb stores just in-frame clones and leaves some out. The data contain fewer than 85,000 clones, 85% to 95% of them seen just once; the ten biggest clones take up 9.5% to 12%. The material was CD4+ or CD8+ T cells sorted from blood, obtained in a trial of the OX40 agonist ivuxolimab. Receptor source: an adult with an advanced solid tumor such as melanoma, head and neck, liver or kidney cancer.

The chain employs TRBV7-9 and TRBJ1-5, with D possibly TRBD1 on 6 matching bases. This CDR3 contains 16 residues. Trimming pared 2 bases from V and 0 bases from J, leaving 11 bases between. Germline CDR1 SEHNR, CDR2 FQNEAQ (reference sequence). CDR3 sequence (DNA): TGTGCCAGCAGCTTAACAGGGTCAGGTAGCAATCAGCCCCAGCATTTT. This gives the protein CASSLTGSGSNQPQHF.

The J gene is TRBJ2-1, the V gene TRBV29-1; tentative D call: TRBD1 (5 bases). Trimming cost V 4 bases and J 3 bases, with 13 bases left between them. This CDR3 is 14 amino acids long. Looked up from germline, CDR1 is SQVTM and CDR2 is ANQGSEA. The DNA for the CDR3 is TGCAGCGTTGTATCGACAGACCACTACAATGAGCAGTTCTTC. Translating gives CSVVSTDHYNEQFF.

V and J are TRBV30 and TRBJ2-2, with D possibly TRBD2 on 6 matching bases. The germline V and J ends were trimmed by 2 bases and 4 bases, with 14 bases remaining between them. Per the germline V gene, CDR1 is GTSNPN and CDR2 is SVGIG (reference sequence). This CDR3 comprises 15 residues. The CDR3 loop is CAWSWAGPLTGELFF. As DNA, the CDR3 is TGTGCCTGGAGTTGGGCGGGGCCCCTCACCGGGGAGCTGTTTTTT.

This chain joins TRBV27 and TRBJ1-5; 10 bases fit TRBD1. CDR3 length equals 16 residues. Looked up from germline, CDR1 is MNHEY and CDR2 is SMNVEV (reference sequence). After removal of 2 bases from V and 4 bases from J, the junction contained 5 bases not matched to a gene. The CDR3 DNA reads as TGTGCCAGCAGTTTACTGGGGACAGGGGAAAATCAGCCCCAGCATTTT. Its translation: CASSLLGTGENQPQHF.

V and J are TRBV18 and TRBJ2-7, with D possibly matching TRBD1 (6 bases). Germline V gives CDR1 KGHSH, CDR2 LQKENI. The CDR3 loop spans 16 amino acids. V gave up 3 bases and J gave up 0 bases, with 15 bases separating them. The CDR3, as DNA: TGTGCCAGCTCACCCCTAGACAGGACCTTCTCCTACGAGCAGTACTTC. Translation gives CASSPLDRTFSYEQYF.

This clone is labeled medium-sized. The genes are TRBV30 and TRBJ2-1; 12 bases agree with TRBD2. V was pared by 7 bases and J by 3 bases, with 10 bases of the junction left unmatched. The CDR3 is 16 amino acids. Germline V gene sequence: CDR1 GTSNPN, CDR2 SVGIG (reference sequence). CDR3 bases: TGTGCCTCACCCACGACTAGCGGGGGTGACTACAATGAGCAGTTCTTC. Translation: CASPTTSGGDYNEQFF.

The chain joins TRBV2 to TRBJ2-7; 14 positions agree with TRBD2. J was trimmed by 0 bases and V by 9 bases; bases with no gene match: 4. The CDR3 sequence is 15 residues long. Germline V gives CDR1 SNHLY, CDR2 FYNNEI. The chain's CDR3 is CARGTSGGRSYEQYF. In DNA form, the CDR3 reads TGTGCCAGAGGGACTAGCGGGGGCCGCTCCTACGAGCAGTACTTC.

The chain recombines TRBV9 with TRBJ2-5; possibly TRBD1 for D (5 bases). With the DNA end fitting TRBJ2-7 better, the J assignment may be wrong. The germline V gene encodes CDR1 SGDLS and CDR2 YYNGEE. This CDR3 is 14 amino acids long. The CDR3 protein is CASSVAPRVHEQYF. In DNA form, the CDR3 reads TGTGCCAGCAGCGTAGCTCCCAGGGTCCACGAGCAGTACTTC.

The rearrangement links TRBV7-8 to TRBJ2-1, with a weak D call TRBD1 (5 bases). From germline, CDR1 is SGHVS and CDR2 FQNEAQ. V was cut by 4 bases and J by 8 bases, with 15 bases left in between. The CDR3 consists of 14 residues. CDR3 region: CASSWGQGMDEQFF. The CDR3, as DNA: TGTGCCAGCAGCTGGGGCCAAGGTATGGATGAGCAGTTCTTC.

The chain employs TRBV4-2 and TRBJ1-1; TRBD1 agrees at 7 bases. Per germline, CDR1 LGHNA and CDR2 YNFKEQ. J was trimmed by 1 base and V by 0 bases; bases with no gene match: 17. The CDR3 runs 20 residues. The CDR3 DNA follows: TGTGCCAGCAGCCAAGAGGCCCTGCGTCAACAGGGGAAACCGAACACTGAAGCTTTCTTT. This gives the protein CASSQEALRQQGKPNTEAFF.